The clone carrying this TCR beta chain was seen at least ten times. As yet, its antigen is unknown. These data are taken from a study of CD8 T cells in ankylosing spondylitis. Study outcomes and limitations: A TCR beta motif made of fewer than ten highly homologous variants seemed typical of ankylosing spondylitis blood. There was reportedly significant enrichment of clones that were disease-linked in matched ankylosing spondylitis synovial fluid.

Trimming removed 4 bases from V and 6 bases from J, with 10 bases in between. The CDR3 has 13 amino acids. CDR1 is SGHDT and CDR2 is YYEEEE in the germline V gene. TCRdb used MiXCR to reprocess the 5' RACE reads, holding one entry per CDR3 protein. Of some 85,000 distinct CDR3 sequences in the sample, roughly 9% were seen once. The chain employs TRBV5-6 and TRBJ2-2; D is unclear. The TCR comes from a male donor with ankylosing spondylitis. The source material was blood, either unsorted or a sorted T cell fraction (not recorded which). The CDR3 DNA sequence: TGTGCCAGCAGCCCTCAGGTCGCCGGGGAGCTGTTTTTT. Encoded protein: CASSPQVAGELFF.